The present T cell receptor (beta chain) was sequenced within a study of blood T cell repertoires in COVID-19. Profiling relied on immunoSEQ multiplex PCR, and the TCRdb table lists in-frame clones only, not all of them. The sample contains about 170,000 clones, roughly 86% of which appear only once. Germline lookup yields CDR1 SGHRS and CDR2 YFSETQ. The CDR3 sequence is 14 residues long. Trimming left V 4 bases short and J 6 bases short, with 14 bases between. Source material: peripheral blood. The V and J genes are TRBV5-1 and TRBJ2-1, with no clear D. The source is a man aged 70-80 years with acute or convalescent COVID-19. The CDR3 coding sequence is TGCGCCAGCAGCCTAATGACTCCTTCCAATGAGCAGTTCTTC. Translated, it gives CASSLMTPSNEQFF. The full variable domain, its missing parts supplied by reference TRBV5-1 and TRBJ2-1, is KAGVTQTPRYLIKTRGQQVTLSCSPISGHRSVSWYQQTPGQGLQFLFEYFSETQRNKGNFPGRFSGRQFSNSRSEMNVSTLELGDSALYLCASSLMTPSNEQFFGPGTRLTVL.